These 32 T cell receptor beta chains originate from one sample sequenced in a study of immune heterogeneity within non-small cell lung tumors (dated by TCRdb to the late 2010s). For the TCR template, genomic DNA was extracted from bulk tumor tissue, and roughly 600 ng of gDNA was amplified for each sample. During surgery, several biopsies were collected from each primary tumor and placed as far from one another as possible within the tumor mass. The study cohort was described as untreated, and patients were newly diagnosed NSCLC cases undergoing curative surgery. Sequencing was carried out with a HiSeq X Ten. The TCR beta CDR3 region was amplified with a multiplex PCR system, in which a first round of approximately 11 cycles was run using 32 V-gene forward and 13 J-gene reverse primers. TCRdb applied fastp at Q25 and MiXCR to the public reads, then kept only in-frame beta chains. Entries that share a CDR3 protein sequence are merged under the most common genes and DNA. The sample contains around 2,000 distinct CDR3 sequences, roughly 27% of them found a single time. The ten largest clones represent around an eighth of the sample.

The sequencing input was lung tumor tissue. The source of these receptors is a woman aged 50 to 60 with non-small cell lung cancer.

The chain couples TRBV14 to TRBJ2-5; no clear D gene. V lost 4 bases and J 1 base, leaving 10 bases between the germline ends. The CDR3 has 14 amino acids. Germline V lookup: CDR1 SGHDN, CDR2 FVKESK. The DNA for the CDR3 is TGTGCCAGCAGCCGCTATGGGTCCCAAGAGACCCAGTACTTC. It codes for CASSRYGSQETQYF.

V usage is TRBV13 and J usage is TRBJ1-1; D remains ambiguous. Trimming pared 2 bases from V and 4 bases from J, leaving 2 bases between. The CDR3 is 11 residues long. CDR1 is PRHDT, CDR2 FYEKMQ, per germline (reference sequence). The chain's CDR3 is CASSLSTEAFF. The CDR3 DNA reads as TGTGCCAGCAGCTTATCCACTGAAGCTTTCTTT.

This clonotype was seen a few times. The chain carries TRBV7-2 and TRBJ2-3, with 9 bases identical to TRBD1. The CDR3 consists of 13 residues. The V gene's germline CDR1 is SGHTA and CDR2 FQGNSA. After removal of 5 bases from V and 4 bases from J, the junction contained 1 base not matched to a gene. CDR3 in amino acids: CASSGDRADTQYF. For the CDR3, the DNA is TGTGCCAGCAGCGGGGACAGGGCAGATACGCAGTATTTT.

The chain combines TRBV2 with TRBJ2-1, with 10 positions matching TRBD2. The CDR3 is 16 residues long. Trimming took 6 bases from V and 7 from J; bases not matched to a gene: 12. From germline, CDR1 is SNHLY and CDR2 FYNNEI. The CDR3 protein is CASSERYGLAVNEQFF. The CDR3 nucleotides are TGTGCCAGCAGCGAACGCTATGGACTAGCGGTAAATGAGCAGTTCTTC.

This clonotype turned up a few times. This chain uses TRBV19 with TRBJ2-7; 9 nucleotides align to TRBD1. V was pared by 5 bases and J by 3 bases, with 14 bases of the junction left unmatched. This CDR3 is built from 17 residues. Germline V gene lookup returns CDR1 LNHDA and CDR2 SQIVND (reference sequence). The CDR3 DNA reads as TGTGCCAGTAGTGCCGCGCAATCCGGGACAGGGCACTACGAGCAGTACTTC. It specifies CASSAAQSGTGHYEQYF.

The V call is TRBV20-1, the J call TRBJ1-1; possible D gene TRBD1, 6 bases. Trimming left V 6 bases short and J 10 bases short, with 12 bases between. The V gene's germline CDR1 is DFQATT and CDR2 SNEGSKA (reference sequence). This CDR3 is 10 amino acids long. The CDR3 DNA reads TGCAGTGCAGGGGGAGGGTTAGCTTTCTTT. This translates into CSAGGGLAFF.

The CDR3 protein is CASSLASSAQGYF. The CDR3 DNA reads as TGCGCCAGCAGCTTGGCCTCTTCGGCACAGGGGTATTTT. The chain carries TRBV5-1 and TRBJ2-3, with TRBD1 as a possible D gene (6 bases). This CDR3 has 13 amino acids. V lost 0 bases and J 14 bases, leaving 16 bases between the germline ends. Germline V gene lookup returns CDR1 SGHRS and CDR2 YFSETQ.

J is TRBJ1-1 and V is TRBV20-1, with D perhaps TRBD1 (6 bases). Trimming removed 2 bases from V and 0 bases from J, with 10 bases in between. CDR1 and CDR2 from the germline V gene are DFQATT and SNEGSKA (reference sequence). The CDR3 is 14 residues long. CDR3 amino acids: CSARTGTLNTEAFF. DNA of the CDR3: TGCAGTGCTAGAACCGGGACATTGAACACTGAAGCTTTCTTT.

V and J are TRBV7-2 and TRBJ2-3, with 13 bases lining up with TRBD2. V shed 3 bases and J 12 bases; nucleotides not matched to a gene: 9. CDR3 length: 15 residues. Germline-derived CDR1 and CDR2 are SGHTA and FQGNSA. The CDR3 is CASSLILAGGPSQYF. The DNA for the CDR3 is TGTGCCAGCAGCTTGATACTAGCGGGAGGGCCTAGTCAGTATTTT.

The J gene is TRBJ2-1, the V gene TRBV7-2; D call uncertain. Trimming took 9 bases from V and 10 from J, leaving 16 bases between them. CDR3 length: 12 residues. Germline V gives CDR1 SGHTA, CDR2 FQGNSA. The CDR3 protein is CASGSVPREQFF. CDR3 DNA: TGTGCCAGTGGCAGCGTACCCCGCGAGCAGTTCTTC.

The chain recombines TRBV19 with TRBJ1-1, with 10 bases matching TRBD1. CDR3 length: 19 amino acids. V shed 11 bases and J 1 base; nucleotides not matched to a gene: 22. Germline CDR1 and CDR2: LNHDA and SQIVND (reference sequence). CDR3 residues: CASSPGTGAFSVRNTEAFF. CDR3 nucleotide sequence: TGTGCCTCTTCTCCCGGGACAGGGGCTTTTTCAGTAAGGAACACTGAAGCTTTCTTT.

This clonotype appeared a single time. This chain joins TRBV11-1 and TRBJ2-3; 7 bases align to TRBD1. Germline V lookup: CDR1 SGHAT, CDR2 FQDESV (reference sequence). The J segment lost 5 bases and the V segment lost 5 bases, leaving 7 bases of the junction unmatched. The CDR3 runs to 14 residues. For the CDR3, the DNA is TGTGCCAGCAGCATAATTGGGACAGAAGATACGCAGTATTTT. Encoded protein: CASSIIGTEDTQYF.

This clonotype was observed a single time. This rearrangement joins TRBV6-1 to TRBJ2-1; 9 bases match TRBD2. The CDR3 length is 15 residues. Germline V gives CDR1 MNHNS, CDR2 SASEGT. J was trimmed by 4 bases and V by 2 bases; bases with no gene match: 3. Written as DNA, the CDR3 is TGTGCCAGCAGTGAAAGACTAGCGGCTTACAATGAGCAGTTCTTC. This encodes CASSERLAAYNEQFF.

The gene calls are TRBV27 and TRBJ2-2; TRBD2 matches at 8 bases. The trim removed 3 bases at V and 5 bases at J, leaving 5 bases unmatched. The length of the CDR3 is 15 residues. The germline CDR1 and CDR2 sequences are MNHEY and SMNVEV (reference sequence). The CDR3: CASSFSTSATGELFF. CDR3 bases: TGTGCCAGCAGTTTTTCGACTAGCGCGACCGGGGAGCTGTTTTTT.

This clonotype was seen a handful of times. The chain joins TRBV7-9 to TRBJ2-3; D remains ambiguous. Between the trimmed V and J ends, which lost 5 bases and 0 bases, there was a span of 12 bases. The germline V gene encodes CDR1 SEHNR and CDR2 FQNEAQ (reference sequence). The CDR3 covers 15 residues. The CDR3 DNA reads as TGTGCCAGCAGCCCTGGACCCCCGAGCACAGATACGCAGTATTTT. It is translated as CASSPGPPSTDTQYF.

In its sample, this clonotype was seen a few times. Here the CDR3 reads CSAERENTDTQYF. CDR3 nucleotides: TGCAGTGCGGAGCGGGAGAACACAGATACGCAGTATTTT. The chain is built from TRBV20-1 and TRBJ2-3; 8 positions match TRBD2. This CDR3 has 13 amino acids. Germline lookup yields CDR1 DFQATT and CDR2 SNEGSKA (reference sequence). V was clipped by 6 bases and J by 2 bases; unmatched bases: 4.

This clonotype rates as medium-sized. Here the CDR3 DNA reads TGTGCCAGCAGTTTACCCGGGACAGGGCGCGTGGGAAAACTGTTTTTT. It codes for CASSLPGTGRVGKLFF. J is TRBJ1-4 and V is TRBV28; 9 nucleotides match TRBD1. Trimming took 2 bases from V and 10 from J; bases not matched to a gene: 11. Looked up from germline, CDR1 is MDHEN and CDR2 is SYDVKM. CDR3 length equals 16 residues.

The V and J genes are TRBV9 and TRBJ2-3; the D gene could be TRBD1 or TRBD2 (5 bases each). CDR1 is SGDLS, CDR2 YYNGEE, per germline. The CDR3 is made up of 13 amino acids. V was shortened by 4 bases and J by 14 bases, with 20 bases between the two germline ends. CDR3 in amino acids: CASSRSGDPPGYF. Written as DNA, the CDR3 is TGTGCCAGCAGCCGATCCGGGGACCCTCCGGGGTATTTT.

Relative to its sample, this clonotype is large. This chain joins TRBV6-1 and TRBJ2-7; 8 nucleotides line up with TRBD1. Unmatched junction bases numbered 5, after V lost 4 bases and J lost 3 bases. The CDR3 contains 14 residues. CDR1 is MNHNS and CDR2 is SASEGT in the germline V gene. The CDR3 coding sequence is TGTGCCAGCAGTGGAGGACAGGGCATCTACGAGCAGTACTTC. Translation: CASSGGQGIYEQYF.

By share, this clonotype ranks as medium-sized. The chain is built from TRBV5-1 and TRBJ2-7; D tentatively reads TRBD1 or TRBD2 (5 bases each). Trimming cost V 5 bases and J 0 bases, with 12 bases left between them. CDR3 length: 14 amino acids. The germline V gene encodes CDR1 SGHRS and CDR2 YFSETQ. The CDR3 region is CASRGEQSSYEQYF. The CDR3 DNA is TGCGCCAGCAGGGGGGAACAGTCCTCCTACGAGCAGTACTTC.

This clonotype is medium-sized. CDR3: CASTLGKIWVGYTF. The CDR3 DNA reads TGTGCCAGCACCTTGGGAAAAATTTGGGTTGGCTACACCTTC. The chain links TRBV28 to TRBJ1-2; D remains ambiguous. Trimming removed 7 bases at V and 7 bases at J, with 19 bases between. The CDR3 has 14 amino acids. The germline CDR1 and CDR2 sequences are MDHEN and SYDVKM.

The sample holds one count of this clonotype. The rearrangement joins TRBV9 to TRBJ1-1, with a tentative D call TRBD1 (5 bases). V gave up 3 bases and J gave up 0 bases, with 21 bases separating them. The CDR3 extends over 18 amino acids. Germline CDR1 and CDR2: SGDLS and YYNGEE. CDR3 coding DNA: TGTGCCAGCAGCGCCCAGGGCGGCAGGGTCGGAATGAACACTGAAGCTTTCTTT. This codes for CASSAQGGRVGMNTEAFF.

This chain links TRBV12-3 or TRBV12-4 with TRBJ2-6; TRBD1 might be the D (5 bases). The ends were cut back, 5 bases at V and 0 bases at J, with 14 bases in the middle. CDR3 length: 17 amino acids. Here the CDR3 DNA reads TGTGCCAGCAGTGATGGACAAACAAACTCTGGGGCCAACGTCCTGACTTTC. This codes for CASSDGQTNSGANVLTF.

This clonotype occurred a few times. This chain links TRBV12-3 or TRBV12-4 with TRBJ2-5; 8 bases agree with TRBD1. This CDR3 has 15 amino acids. The V gene end was trimmed by 6 bases and the J gene end by 5 bases; junction bases not matched to a gene: 11. Here the CDR3 DNA reads TGTGCCAGCAGCATGACTCGGACAGGGCTGGAGACCCAGTACTTC. Its protein is CASSMTRTGLETQYF.

The chain couples TRBV10-3 to TRBJ2-7; 11 nucleotides line up with TRBD2. This CDR3 contains 14 residues. V lost 8 bases and J lost 2; bases outside the gene matches: 5. Germline-derived CDR1 and CDR2 are ENHRY and SYGVKD. The CDR3 sequence is CAIRLAGGPYEQYF. The CDR3 nucleotides are TGTGCCATCCGTCTAGCGGGAGGACCCTACGAGCAGTACTTC.

By sample fraction, this clonotype is large. Sequence at one end of the junction differs from germline and may be a read error. The CDR3 sequence is CASSARKQGSHEQYF. The CDR3, as DNA: TGTGCCAGCAGTGCGCGGAAACAGGGCTCCCACGAGCAGTACTTC. V usage is TRBV6-2 or TRBV6-3 and J usage is TRBJ2-7, with D possibly TRBD1 on 6 matching bases. CDR1 is MNHEY and CDR2 is SVGEGT in the germline V gene. This CDR3 has 15 residues.

The chain joins TRBV10-3 to TRBJ2-1; 10 positions agree with TRBD2. V was clipped by 6 bases and J by 3 bases; unmatched bases: 8. The CDR3 consists of 16 residues. The V gene's germline CDR1 is ENHRY and CDR2 SYGVKD. CDR3 protein: CAISPLSGRGYNEQFF. CDR3 DNA sequence: TGTGCCATCAGCCCCCTCAGCGGGAGGGGCTACAATGAGCAGTTCTTC.

The J gene is TRBJ2-7, the V gene TRBV11-2; TRBD1 matches 8 bases. V lost 5 bases, J lost 4 bases, and 1 base stayed unmatched. The CDR3 spans 12 residues. CDR1 SGHAT and CDR2 FQNNGV come from the germline V gene. CDR3 sequence reads: CASSRQGYEQYF. The CDR3 bases are TGTGCCAGCAGCCGACAGGGGTACGAGCAGTACTTC.

This clonotype turned up a few times. CDR3 nucleotides: TGTGCCAGCAGCTCCGGGCTTGCGAGGGGCTACACCTTC. Protein product: CASSSGLARGYTF. The chain is built from TRBV9 and TRBJ1-2; D is uncertain. Germline CDR1 and CDR2: SGDLS and YYNGEE. V was cut by 4 bases and J by 8 bases, with 15 bases left in between. There are 13 residues in the CDR3.

This clonotype was counted only a few times. The genes are TRBV14 and TRBJ2-5; D not certain. In germline, CDR1 is SGHDN, CDR2 FVKESK. Trimming stripped 1 base from V and 5 bases from J, with 8 bases between. CDR3 length: 13 amino acids. The CDR3 region is CASSQAVGETQYF. CDR3 DNA: TGTGCCAGCAGCCAAGCCGTAGGGGAGACCCAGTACTTC.

Sample share makes this clonotype large. This sequence joins TRBV5-1 and TRBJ1-2; weak D call: TRBD1 (5 bases). Per the germline V gene, CDR1 is SGHRS and CDR2 is YFSETQ. CDR3 length: 14 amino acids. V gave up 0 bases and J gave up 7 bases, with 13 bases separating them. The CDR3 DNA sequence: TGCGCCAGCAGCTTGGTTTCGCAGGGCGGTGGCTACACCTTC. As protein: CASSLVSQGGGYTF.

The chain recombines TRBV19 with TRBJ1-4, with 8 bases lining up with TRBD1. The germline V gene encodes CDR1 LNHDA and CDR2 SQIVND (reference sequence). The CDR3 extends over 14 amino acids. V shed 7 bases, J shed 6 bases, and the junction held 7 bases outside the gene matches. Here the CDR3 reads CASTPDRDDEKLFF. The DNA for the CDR3 is TGTGCCAGTACCCCGGACAGGGATGATGAAAAACTGTTTTTT. Together with reference TRBV19 and TRBJ1-4, the CDR3 gives the full variable domain: DGGITQSPKYLFRKEGQNVTLSCEQNLNHDAMYWYRQDPGQGLRLIYYSQIVNDFQKGDIAEGYSVSREKKESFPLTVTSAQKNPTAFYLCASTPDRDDEKLFFGSGTQLSVL.